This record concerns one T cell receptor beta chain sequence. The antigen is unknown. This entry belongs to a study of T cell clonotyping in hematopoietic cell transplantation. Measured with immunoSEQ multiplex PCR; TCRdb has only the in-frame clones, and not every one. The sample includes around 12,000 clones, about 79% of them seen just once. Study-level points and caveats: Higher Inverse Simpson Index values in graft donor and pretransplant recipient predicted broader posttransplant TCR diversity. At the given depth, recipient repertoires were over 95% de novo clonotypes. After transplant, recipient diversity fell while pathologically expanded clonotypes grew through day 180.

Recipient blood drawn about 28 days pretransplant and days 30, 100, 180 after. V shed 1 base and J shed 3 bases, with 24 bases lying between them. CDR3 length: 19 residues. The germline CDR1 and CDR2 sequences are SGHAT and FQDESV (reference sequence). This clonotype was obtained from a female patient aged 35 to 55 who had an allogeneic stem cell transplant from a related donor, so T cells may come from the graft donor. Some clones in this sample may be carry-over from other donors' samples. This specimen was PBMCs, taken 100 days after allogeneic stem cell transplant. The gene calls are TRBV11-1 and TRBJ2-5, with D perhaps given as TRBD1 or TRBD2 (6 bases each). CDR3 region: CASSLGLVRSPGAKETQYF. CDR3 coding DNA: TGTGCCAGCAGCTTAGGACTAGTACGTAGCCCAGGGGCGAAAGAGACCCAGTACTTC.